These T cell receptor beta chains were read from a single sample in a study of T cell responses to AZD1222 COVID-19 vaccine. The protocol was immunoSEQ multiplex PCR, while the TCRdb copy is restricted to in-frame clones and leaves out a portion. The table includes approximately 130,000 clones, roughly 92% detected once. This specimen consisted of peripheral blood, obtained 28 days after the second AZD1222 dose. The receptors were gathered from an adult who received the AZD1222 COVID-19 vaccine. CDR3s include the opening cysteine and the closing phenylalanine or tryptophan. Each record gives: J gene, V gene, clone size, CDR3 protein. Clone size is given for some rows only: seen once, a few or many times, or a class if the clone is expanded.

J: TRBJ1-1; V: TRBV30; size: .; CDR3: CACTVAEAFF
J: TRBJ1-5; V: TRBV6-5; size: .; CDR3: CASSSRDQPQHF
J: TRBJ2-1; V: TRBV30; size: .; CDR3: CARGRPYNEQFF
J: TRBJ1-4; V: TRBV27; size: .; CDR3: CASSLQGIGEKLFF
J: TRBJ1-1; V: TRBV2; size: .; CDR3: CASSEGTENTEAFF
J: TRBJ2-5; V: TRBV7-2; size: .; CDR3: CASSLVAGGNQETQYF
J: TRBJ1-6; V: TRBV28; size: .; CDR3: CASRLRVRASPLHF
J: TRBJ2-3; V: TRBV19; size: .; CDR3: CASIPSGSTDTQYF
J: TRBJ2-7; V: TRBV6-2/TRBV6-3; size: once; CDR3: CASSQLGPYEQYF
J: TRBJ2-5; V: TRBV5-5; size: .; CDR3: CASSLGWQETQYF
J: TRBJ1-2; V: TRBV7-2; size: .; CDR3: CASSLTYRLANYGYTF
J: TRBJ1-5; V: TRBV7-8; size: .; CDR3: CASSFLQGSNQPQHF
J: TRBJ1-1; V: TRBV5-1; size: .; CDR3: CASKAGWNTEAFF
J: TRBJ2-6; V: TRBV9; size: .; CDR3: CASSMGLGSGANVLTF
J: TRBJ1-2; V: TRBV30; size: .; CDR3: CAFEPTGGNLGYTF
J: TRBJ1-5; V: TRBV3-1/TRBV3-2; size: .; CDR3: CASSQDRNQPQHF
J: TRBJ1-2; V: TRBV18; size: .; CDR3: CASSPPTIWDGYTF
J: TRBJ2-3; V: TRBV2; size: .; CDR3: CARTKAWHSPSTDTQYF
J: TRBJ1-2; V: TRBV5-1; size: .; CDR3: CASSSGSGTTGSYGYTF
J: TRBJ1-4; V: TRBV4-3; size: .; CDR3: CASSLGVGGGKLFF
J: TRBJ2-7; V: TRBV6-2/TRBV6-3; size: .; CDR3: CASSYAGSDEYF
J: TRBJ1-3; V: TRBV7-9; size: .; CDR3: CASSLYGDRSGNTIYF
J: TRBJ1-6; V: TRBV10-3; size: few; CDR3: CAISEEGSYNSPLHF
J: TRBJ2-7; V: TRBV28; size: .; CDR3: CASKTGSRNEQYF
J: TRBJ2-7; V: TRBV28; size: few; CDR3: CASSLKGEQYF
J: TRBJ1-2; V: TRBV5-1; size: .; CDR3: CASSLGGGNRDNYGYTF
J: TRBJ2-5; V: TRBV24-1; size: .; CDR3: CATSDSMETETQYF
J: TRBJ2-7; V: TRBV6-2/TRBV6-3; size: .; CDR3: CASSLNRGLAGLYEQYF
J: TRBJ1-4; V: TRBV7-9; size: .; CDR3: CASSLREGTTNEKLFF
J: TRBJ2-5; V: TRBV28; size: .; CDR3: CASSLSFSRREGGETQYF
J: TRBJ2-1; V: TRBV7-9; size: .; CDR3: CASSSSGTGVNEQFF
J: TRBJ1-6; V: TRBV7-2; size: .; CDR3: CASSSRVFLKDSPLHF
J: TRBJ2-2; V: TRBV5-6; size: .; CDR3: CASSPDGDRSLGGELFF
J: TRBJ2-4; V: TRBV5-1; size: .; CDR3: CASSLTGDKNIQYF
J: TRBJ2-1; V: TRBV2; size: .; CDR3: CASSGASGRFIEQFF